These 8 T cell receptor beta chains share one sample of origin, sequenced in a study of blood T cells in healthy people across ages. A second roughly 6 to 11 cycle PCR used barcoded and J-beta primers. TCRdb passed the 5' RACE reads through MiXCR, listing each CDR3 protein once. This sample has roughly 1,000,000 distinct CDR3 sequences, with approximately 25% found just once. The sample also formed part of further work on T cells of mothers and their children.

The sequencing input was blood. The receptors here all came from a girl aged 2 to 10 in good health.

This clonotype showed up just a few times. The gene calls are TRBV15 and TRBJ2-7, with TRBD2 matching 8 bases. V gave up 9 bases and J gave up 2 bases; unmatched junction bases: 6. CDR1 and CDR2 (germline): LNHNV, YYDKDF (reference sequence). This CDR3 comprises 13 residues. The CDR3 sequence: CATWGAGAYEQYF. The CDR3 DNA is TGTGCCACATGGGGAGCGGGAGCCTACGAGCAGTACTTC.

This clonotype was counted only a few times. V usage is TRBV12-3 or TRBV12-4 and J usage is TRBJ2-5; 12 bases align to TRBD2. This CDR3 contains 18 residues. V lost 6 bases, J lost 2 bases, and 13 bases stayed unmatched. CDR3 sequence reads: CASSQLAGGSDEQETQYF. CDR3 bases: TGTGCCAGCAGCCAACTAGCGGGGGGCTCGGACGAACAAGAGACCCAGTACTTC.

The chain joins TRBV12-3 or TRBV12-4 to TRBJ2-5, with D unclear. The CDR3 consists of 14 residues. The V end lost 3 bases, the J end lost 4 bases, and 12 bases lay between the germline ends. The CDR3: CASSFYLATETQYF. The DNA of the CDR3 is TGTGCCAGCAGTTTTTATTTGGCGACAGAGACCCAGTACTTC.

The sample holds a few counts of this clonotype. The junction differs from germline at one of its ends, possibly a read error. DNA for the CDR3: TGTGCCAGCAGCCTAGAAAGTGGGGACCACTATGGCTACACCTTC. It yields the protein CASSLESGDHYGYTF. The J gene is TRBJ1-2, the V gene TRBV11-2, with D maybe TRBD1 (5 bases). Germline V gene data show CDR1 as SGHAT and CDR2 as FQNNGV. The CDR3 extends over 15 amino acids.

This chain connects TRBV5-1 to TRBJ2-7; TRBD1 is a possible D gene (6 bases). This CDR3 has 14 amino acids. CDR1 and CDR2 (germline): SGHRS, YFSETQ. V was cut by 3 bases and J by 0 bases, with 10 bases left in between. The CDR3 sequence is CASSWRQDSYEQYF. The CDR3 bases are TGCGCCAGCAGCTGGAGACAGGACTCCTACGAGCAGTACTTC. The full variable domain, its missing parts supplied by reference TRBV5-1 and TRBJ2-7, is KAGVTQTPRYLIKTRGQQVTLSCSPISGHRSVSWYQQTPGQGLQFLFEYFSETQRNKGNFPGRFSGRQFSNSRSEMNVSTLELGDSALYLCASSWRQDSYEQYFGPGTRLTVT.

This clonotype was counted only a few times. The CDR3, as DNA: TGTGCCAGCAGTACAGACCAAAGGAACACTGAAGCTTTCTTT. Residues: CASSTDQRNTEAFF. The gene calls are TRBV12-3 or TRBV12-4 and TRBJ1-1; D not certain. The CDR3 covers 14 residues. Trimming took 5 bases from V and 1 from J, leaving 11 bases between them.

This clonotype has just a few counts. J is TRBJ1-4 and V is TRBV2; no clear D gene. Germline V gene lookup returns CDR1 SNHLY and CDR2 FYNNEI. V dropped 4 bases and J dropped 4 bases, with 4 bases sitting between them. This CDR3 region has 12 residues. In DNA form, the CDR3 reads TGTGCCAGCAGTGGGATTAATGAAAAACTGTTTTTT. It encodes CASSGINEKLFF. The full variable domain, completed using reference TRBV2 and TRBJ1-4, is EPEVTQTPSHQVTQMGQEVILRCVPISNHLYFYWYRQILGQKVEFLVSFYNNEISEKSEIFDDQFSVERPDGSNFTLKIRSTKLEDSAMYFCASSGINEKLFFGSGTQLSVL.

The V call is TRBV9, the J call TRBJ2-5; 9 bases map to TRBD2. The CDR3 runs to 17 residues. Germline V gene lookup returns CDR1 SGDLS and CDR2 YYNGEE. After removal of 0 bases from V and 5 bases from J, the junction contained 11 bases not matched to a gene. In DNA, the CDR3 is TGTGCCAGCAGCGTAGACGGGGGGACTAGCTCCCCTGAGACCCAGTACTTC. It yields the protein CASSVDGGTSSPETQYF. The full variable domain, in which reference TRBV9 and TRBJ2-5 provide the parts outside the CDR3, is DSGVTQTPKHLITATGQRVTLRCSPRSGDLSVYWYQQSLDQGLQFLIQYYNGEERAKGNILERFSAQQFPDLHSELNLSSLELGDSALYFCASSVDGGTSSPETQYFGPGTRLLVL.